The source of this T cell receptor beta chain is a study of human T cells and chemical hapten exposure. Study findings and constraints: With alopecia, donors may have immune responses unlike healthy people's.

This clonotype occurred many times. Its antigen is as yet unknown. Library preparation tagged each individual cDNA molecule with a unique molecular identifier. MiXCR, applied by TCRdb to the RACE reads, yields one record per CDR3 protein. The data hold 300,000 to 450,000 distinct CDR3 sequences, with 4.5% to 7% observed a single time. V lost 0 bases, J lost 3 bases, and 12 bases lay in between. Looked up from germline, CDR1 is DFQATT and CDR2 is SNEGSKA (reference sequence). The CDR3 is made up of 15 amino acids. The time point is: pre-sensitization, week 0. As for treatment: therapeutic diphenylcyclopropenone sensitization with weekly scalp DPC.

The receptor's source is a woman under 30 with alopecia areata. Some clones in this sample may be carry-over from other donors' samples. V is TRBV20-1 and J is TRBJ1-5; no definite D call. Here the sequenced sample was whole blood, taken in connection with sensitization to the hapten diphenylcyclopropenone (DPC). The CDR3: CSARDARYNNQPQHF. The CDR3, as DNA: TGCAGTGCTAGAGATGCCAGATATAACAATCAGCCCCAGCATTTT.